This T cell receptor beta chain was captured by sequencing in a study of blood T cells in healthy people across ages (dated by TCRdb to between 2014 and 2017). Regarding the research as a whole: In model experiments, roughly one uniquely barcoded TCR beta cDNA molecule per two T cells was captured by template switching. To track age-related changes in TCR beta repertoire diversity, the study relied on deep sequencing normalized with unique cDNA molecular identifiers. The donors were divided into four age groups: young (average around 16 years), middle-aged (approximately 39), aged (about 60) and long-lived (roughly 86). Donors of different ages were randomly distributed across sequencing lanes to avoid experimental bias. For two donors (one aged 18 to 30 and one aged 80 or older), the study analyzed two additional independent replicas of 1 million unique cDNA reads from the same blood draw.

The CDR1 and CDR2 encoded by the germline V gene are SNHLY and FYNNEI. Counted from cysteine to phenylalanine, this CDR3 has 14 amino acids. Here the CDR3 DNA is all that survives: 42 bases in frame from base 1. The library was built by means of 5' RACE. The sequencing machine was an Illumina HiSeq 2500. A second PCR of 7 to 11 cycles was performed with a sample-barcoded 5' primer and a J-beta primer mix. Each TCR beta cDNA molecule received a unique molecular identifier from a template-switch 5' adaptor carrying 12 random nucleotides. Each sample yielded at least 2.5 million CDR3-containing paired-end reads. The Mint cDNA synthesis kit, primed by a TRBC-specific oligonucleotide, was used to synthesize first-strand cDNA from all RNA. Following uracil-DNA glycosylase treatment, all cDNA underwent a first 18-cycle PCR with the universal primers M1SS and BC2_uni_R. On the authors' methods: Each sample was normalized by randomly selecting 1 million high-quality reads, each carrying a distinct molecular identifier. Instead of being binned into consensus sequences, reads that shared molecular identifiers were thrown out. CDR3 identification, clonotype clustering and error correction used MiTCR with a Q25 quality threshold and the strictest error-elimination algorithm. A nonparametric unseen species model using Euler transformation provided a lower-bound estimate of total TCR beta diversity. Using fastp at Q25 and MiXCR, TCRdb reprocessed the public reads and kept productive beta chains. Identical CDR3 proteins give one entry, which carries the most common genes and DNA. For this entry, the V and J calls and clone size follow TCRdb and not the study's own pipeline. In this sample the table shows 650,000 to 900,000 distinct CDR3 sequences, approximately 67% of which occur a single time. 28% of the sample is in the top ten clones.

A remark on this clonotype: No antigen is known for it. Base qualities are not recorded, but no much larger clone differs from it by a single base.

Donors were 35 to 40 systemically healthy Caucasian individuals from Russia aged roughly 6 to 90 years. Each donor gave approximately 10 milliliters of peripheral blood, collected into EDTA-treated Vacutainer tubes. Ficoll-Paque density-gradient centrifugation was used to isolate PBMCs, with at least 6 million obtained per sample. Total RNA, at least 6 micrograms per sample, was extracted from PBMCs with Trizol reagent. For every donor, flow cytometry on a PBMC aliquot measured the percentage of naive CD45RAhigh/CD27high T cells. What the work shows at the level of the full study, not this receptor alone: Because the CMV infection status of the donors was unknown, age-related changes in expanded clonotypes may potentially have been confounded. Compared with the aged group, more naive CD4+ T cells, fewer expanded clones and increased TCR diversity were shown by the long-lived group, suggesting age selection. Observed TCR beta diversity correlated strongly with the percentage of naive T cells measured by flow cytometry. As age increased, observed TCR beta diversity per million T cells dropped in a roughly linear way, and a significant reduction was already evident by age 40. Bulk unsorted PBMC profiling prevented conclusive comparison of naive and antigen-experienced compartments. Estimates of total diversity from one million sequenced T cells were regarded as lower bounds and underestimates.

Sequencing input: blood. This chain joins TRBV2 to TRBJ2-7, and 10 junctional nucleotides match TRBD2. The J call may not be correct, given that the DNA end is closer to TRBJ2-5. This TCR derives from a man younger than 40 in good health. The DNA sequence is as follows: TGTGCCAGCAGAGCCGGGACTAGCGTGGAGACCCAGTACTTC. Translation gives CASRAGTSVETQYF.